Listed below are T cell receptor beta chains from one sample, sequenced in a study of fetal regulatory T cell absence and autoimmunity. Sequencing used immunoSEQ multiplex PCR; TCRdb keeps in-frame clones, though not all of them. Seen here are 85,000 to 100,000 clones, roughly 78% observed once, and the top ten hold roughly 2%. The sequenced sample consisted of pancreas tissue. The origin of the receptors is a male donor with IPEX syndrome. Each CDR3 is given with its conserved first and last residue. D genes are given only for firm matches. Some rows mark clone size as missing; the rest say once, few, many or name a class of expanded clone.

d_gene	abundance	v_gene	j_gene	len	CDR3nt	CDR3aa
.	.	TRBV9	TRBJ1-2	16	TGTGCCAGCAGCGTAGTTTCGGGGGGAGCAGGGGACGGCTACACCTTC	CASSVVSGGAGDGYTF
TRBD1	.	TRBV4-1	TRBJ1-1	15	TGCGCCAGCAGCCAGAGGACAGGGAAGGACACTGAAGCTTTCTTT	CASSQRTGKDTEAFF
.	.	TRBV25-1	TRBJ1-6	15	TGTGCCAGCAGTTCTCGCGGGATTTATAATTCACCCCTCCACTTT	CASSSRGIYNSPLHF
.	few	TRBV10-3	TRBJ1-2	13	TGTGCCATCACGGAACAGGGATACTATGGCTACACCTTC	CAITEQGYYGYTF
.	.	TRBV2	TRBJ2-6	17	TGTGCCAGCAGCGGCCGTGATCTAGGGGCTGGGGCCAACGTCCTGACTTTC	CASSGRDLGAGANVLTF
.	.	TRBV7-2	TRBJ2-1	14	TGTGCCAGCAGCTTAGAGGTTTTACCCAATGAGCAGTTCTTC	CASSLEVLPNEQFF
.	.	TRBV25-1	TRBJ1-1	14	TGTGCCAGCAGTGAATTAAGGAGGGAAGATGAAGCTTTCTTT	CASSELRREDEAFF
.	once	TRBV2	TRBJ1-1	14	TGTGCCAGCAGGGCATACAGGGACAACACTGAAGCTTTCTTT	CASRAYRDNTEAFF
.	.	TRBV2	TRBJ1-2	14	TGTGCCAGCGTTGGGCAGGGTACTAACTATGGCTACACCTTC	CASVGQGTNYGYTF
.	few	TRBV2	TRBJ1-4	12	TGTGCCTCAAGACGATACTTTGGAAAACTGTTTTTT	CASRRYFGKLFF
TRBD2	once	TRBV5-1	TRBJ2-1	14	TGCGCCAGCAGCTTCTTGACTAGCAGCAATGAGCAGTTCTTC	CASSFLTSSNEQFF
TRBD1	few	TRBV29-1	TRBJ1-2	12	TGCAGCGTTGGGACAGGGGGCTATGGCTACACCTTC	CSVGTGGYGYTF
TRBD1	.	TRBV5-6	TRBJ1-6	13	TGTGCCAGCAGCTGGACAGGGAATTCACCCCTCCACTTT	CASSWTGNSPLHF
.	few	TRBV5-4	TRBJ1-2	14	TGTGCCAGCAGCTTGGGCCAGGTAAACTATGGCTACACCTTC	CASSLGQVNYGYTF
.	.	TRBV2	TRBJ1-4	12	TGTGCCAGCTCGGGTATTAATGAAAAACTGTTTTTT	CASSGINEKLFF
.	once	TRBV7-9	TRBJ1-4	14	TGTGCCAGCAGCTTATATAAATGGGGTGAAAAACTGTTTTTT	CASSLYKWGEKLFF
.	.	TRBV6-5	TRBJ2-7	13	TGTGCCAGCAGTTACAGGGAGGCCTACGAGCAGTACTTC	CASSYREAYEQYF
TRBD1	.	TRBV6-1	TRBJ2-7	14	TGTGCCAGCAGTGTACGGGACAGCATCTACGAGCAGTACTTC	CASSVRDSIYEQYF
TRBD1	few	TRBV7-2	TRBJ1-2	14	TGTGCCAGCAGCCCGGGACAGGGGAACTATGGCTACACCTTC	CASSPGQGNYGYTF
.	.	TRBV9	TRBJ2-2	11	TGTGCCAGCGGGGGCACCGGGGAGCTGTTTTTT	CASGGTGELFF